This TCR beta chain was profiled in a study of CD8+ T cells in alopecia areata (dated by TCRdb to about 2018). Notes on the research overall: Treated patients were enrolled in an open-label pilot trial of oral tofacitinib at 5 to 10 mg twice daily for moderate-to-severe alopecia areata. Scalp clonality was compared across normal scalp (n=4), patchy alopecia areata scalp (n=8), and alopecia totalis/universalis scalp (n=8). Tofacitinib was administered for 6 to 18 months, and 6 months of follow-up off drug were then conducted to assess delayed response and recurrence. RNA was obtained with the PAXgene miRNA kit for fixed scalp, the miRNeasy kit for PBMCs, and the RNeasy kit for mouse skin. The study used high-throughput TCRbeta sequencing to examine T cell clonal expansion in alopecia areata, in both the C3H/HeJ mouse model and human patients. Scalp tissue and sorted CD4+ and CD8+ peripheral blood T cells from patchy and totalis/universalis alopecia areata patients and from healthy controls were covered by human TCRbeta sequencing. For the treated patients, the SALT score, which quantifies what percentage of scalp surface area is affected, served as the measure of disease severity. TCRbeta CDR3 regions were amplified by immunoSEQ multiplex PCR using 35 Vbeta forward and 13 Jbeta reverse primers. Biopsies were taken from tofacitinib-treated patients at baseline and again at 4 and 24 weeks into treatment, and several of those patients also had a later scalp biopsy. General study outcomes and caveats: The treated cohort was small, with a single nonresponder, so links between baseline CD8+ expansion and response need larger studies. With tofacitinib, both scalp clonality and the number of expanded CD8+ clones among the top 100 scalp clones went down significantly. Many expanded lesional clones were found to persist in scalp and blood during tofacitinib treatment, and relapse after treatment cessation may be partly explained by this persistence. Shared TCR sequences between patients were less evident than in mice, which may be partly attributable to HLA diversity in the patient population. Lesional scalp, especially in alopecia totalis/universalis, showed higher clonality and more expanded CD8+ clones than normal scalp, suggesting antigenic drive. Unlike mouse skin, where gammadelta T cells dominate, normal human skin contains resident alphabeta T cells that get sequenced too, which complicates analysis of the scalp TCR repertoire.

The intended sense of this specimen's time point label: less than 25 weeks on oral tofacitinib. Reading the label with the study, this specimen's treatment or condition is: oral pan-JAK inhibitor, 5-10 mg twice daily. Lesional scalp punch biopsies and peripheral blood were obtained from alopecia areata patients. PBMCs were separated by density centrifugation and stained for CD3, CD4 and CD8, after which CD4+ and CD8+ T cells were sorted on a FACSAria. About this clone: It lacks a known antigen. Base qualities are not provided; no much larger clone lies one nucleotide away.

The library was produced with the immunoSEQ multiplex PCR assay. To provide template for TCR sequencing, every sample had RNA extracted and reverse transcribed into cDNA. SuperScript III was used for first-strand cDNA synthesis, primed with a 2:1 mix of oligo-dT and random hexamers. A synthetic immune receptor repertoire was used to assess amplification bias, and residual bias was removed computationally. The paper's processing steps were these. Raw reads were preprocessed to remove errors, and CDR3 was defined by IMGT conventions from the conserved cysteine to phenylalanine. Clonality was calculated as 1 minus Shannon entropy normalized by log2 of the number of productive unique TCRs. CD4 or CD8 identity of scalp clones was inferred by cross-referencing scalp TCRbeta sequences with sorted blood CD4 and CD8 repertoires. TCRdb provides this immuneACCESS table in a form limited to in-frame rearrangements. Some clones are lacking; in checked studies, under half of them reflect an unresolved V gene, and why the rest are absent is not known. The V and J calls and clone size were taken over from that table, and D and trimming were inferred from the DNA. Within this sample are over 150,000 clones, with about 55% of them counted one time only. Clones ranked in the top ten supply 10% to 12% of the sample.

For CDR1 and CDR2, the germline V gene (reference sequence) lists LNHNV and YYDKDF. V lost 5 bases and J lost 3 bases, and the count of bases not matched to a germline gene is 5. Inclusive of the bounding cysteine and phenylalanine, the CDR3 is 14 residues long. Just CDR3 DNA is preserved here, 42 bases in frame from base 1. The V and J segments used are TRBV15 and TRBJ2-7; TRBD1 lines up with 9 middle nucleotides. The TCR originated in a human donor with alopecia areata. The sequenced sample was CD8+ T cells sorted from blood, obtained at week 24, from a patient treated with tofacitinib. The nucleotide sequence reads TGTGCCACCAGCGCCCGGACAGGGGACTACGAGCAGTACTTC. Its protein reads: CATSARTGDYEQYF.